This record covers a single T cell receptor (beta chain). Deletions cut 5 bases from V and 4 bases from J, with 11 bases between. The CDR3 length is 13 residues. CDR1 is SEHNR, CDR2 FQNEAQ, per germline (reference sequence). Random hexamers were used to reverse transcribe an amount of about 0.5 to 1 ug RNA. TCRdb used MiXCR to reprocess the immunoSEQ multiplex PCR reads, holding one entry per CDR3 protein. Seen here are around 140,000 distinct CDR3 sequences, around 94% observed once, and the top ten hold nearly 0.085%. TCR beta from blood CD8+ and CD4+ T cells was sequenced. TEMRA cells were FACS-enriched, unlike CD8+ and CD4+ T cells, which were negatively isolated. These data belong to a study of CD8 T cells in Susac syndrome.

The sequenced material came from CD4+ T cells from PBMCs. The receptor comes from a human donor in good health. The chain employs TRBV7-9 and TRBJ1-2, with no clear D. The DNA of the CDR3 is TGTGCCAGCAGCCCGCCCGGATTCTATGGCTACACCTTC. It is translated as CASSPPGFYGYTF. Supplemented by reference TRBV7-9 and TRBJ1-2, the full variable domain reads DTGVSQNPRHKITKRGQNVTFRCDPISEHNRLYWYRQTLGQGPEFLTYFQNEAQLEKSRLLSDRFSAERPKGSFSTLEIQRTEQGDSAMYLCASSPPGFYGYTFGSGTRLTVV.